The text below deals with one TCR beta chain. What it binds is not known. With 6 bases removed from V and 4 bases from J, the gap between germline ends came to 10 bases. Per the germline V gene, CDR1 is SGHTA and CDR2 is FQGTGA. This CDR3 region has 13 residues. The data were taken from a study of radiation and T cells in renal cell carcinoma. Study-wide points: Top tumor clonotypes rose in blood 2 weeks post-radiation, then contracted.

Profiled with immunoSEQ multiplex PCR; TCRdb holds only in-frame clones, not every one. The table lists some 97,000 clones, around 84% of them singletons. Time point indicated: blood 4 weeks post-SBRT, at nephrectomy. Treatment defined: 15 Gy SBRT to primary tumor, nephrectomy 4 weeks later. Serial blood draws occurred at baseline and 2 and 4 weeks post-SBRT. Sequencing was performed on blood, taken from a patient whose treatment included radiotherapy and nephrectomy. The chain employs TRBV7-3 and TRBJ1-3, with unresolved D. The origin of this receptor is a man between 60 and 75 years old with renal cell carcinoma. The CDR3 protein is CASRERSGNTIYF. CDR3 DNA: TGTGCCAGCAGGGAGCGATCCGGAAACACCATATATTTT.